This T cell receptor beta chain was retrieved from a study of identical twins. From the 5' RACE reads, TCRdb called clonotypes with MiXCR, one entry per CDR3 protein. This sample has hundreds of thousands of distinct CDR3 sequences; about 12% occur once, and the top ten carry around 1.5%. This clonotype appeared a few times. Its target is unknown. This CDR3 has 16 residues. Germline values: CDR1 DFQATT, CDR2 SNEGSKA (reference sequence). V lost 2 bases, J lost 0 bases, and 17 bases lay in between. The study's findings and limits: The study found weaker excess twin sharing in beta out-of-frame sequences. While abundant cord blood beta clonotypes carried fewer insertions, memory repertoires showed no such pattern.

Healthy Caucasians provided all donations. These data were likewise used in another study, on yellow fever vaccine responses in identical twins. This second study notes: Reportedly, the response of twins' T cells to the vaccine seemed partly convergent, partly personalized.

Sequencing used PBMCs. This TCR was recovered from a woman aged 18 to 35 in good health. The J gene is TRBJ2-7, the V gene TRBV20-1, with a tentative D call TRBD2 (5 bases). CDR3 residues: CSARTESGTSSYEQYF. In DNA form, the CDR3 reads TGCAGTGCTAGAACCGAGAGCGGTACCAGCTCCTACGAGCAGTACTTC.